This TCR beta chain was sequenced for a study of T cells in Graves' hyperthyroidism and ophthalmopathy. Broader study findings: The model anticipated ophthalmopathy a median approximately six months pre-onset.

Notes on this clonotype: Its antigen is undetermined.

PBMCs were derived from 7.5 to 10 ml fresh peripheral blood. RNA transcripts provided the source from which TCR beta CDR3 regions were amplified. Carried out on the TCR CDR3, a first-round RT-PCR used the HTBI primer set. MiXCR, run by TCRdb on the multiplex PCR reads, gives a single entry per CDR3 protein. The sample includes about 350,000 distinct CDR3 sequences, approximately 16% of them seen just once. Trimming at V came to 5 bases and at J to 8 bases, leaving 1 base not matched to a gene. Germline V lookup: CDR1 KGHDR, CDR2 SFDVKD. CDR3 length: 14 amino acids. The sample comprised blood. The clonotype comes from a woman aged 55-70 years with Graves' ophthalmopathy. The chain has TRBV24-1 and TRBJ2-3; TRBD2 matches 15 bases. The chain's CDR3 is CATSGTSGRGTQYF. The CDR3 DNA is TGTGCCACCAGTGGGACTAGCGGGAGGGGTACGCAGTATTTT.